This TCR beta chain is from a study of blood T cells in healthy people across ages. About the research overall: Template-switching capture recovered about one barcoded beta molecule per two T cells. Whole-study findings and limits: Unsorted PBMC material precluded a definitive naive versus antigen-experienced comparison. Relative to aged donors, long-lived donors carried more naive CD4+ cells and displayed higher diversity.

A remark on this clonotype: The antigen remains unidentified.

With a J-beta primer mix and a sample-barcoded 5' primer, a second PCR ran about 7 to 12 cycles. Per sample, CDR3-containing paired-end reads numbered at least 2.5 million. MiXCR, applied by TCRdb to the 5' RACE reads, yields one record per CDR3 protein. Here the sample spans some 1.4 million distinct CDR3 sequences, 42% being singletons. CDR3 length: 16 residues. V was pared by 5 bases and J by 2 bases, with 10 bases of the junction left unmatched. The sequence was collected from a woman between 18 and 29 years old in good health. Sequencing used blood. The J gene is TRBJ2-3, the V gene TRBV12-3 or TRBV12-4; TRBD2 aligns across 7 bases. As DNA, the CDR3 is TGTGCCAGCAGTCCCACTAGCGAGGGTTTCACAGATACGCAGTATTTT. As protein: CASSPTSEGFTDTQYF.